The sequence of this TCR beta chain was determined in a study of metastatic and nonmetastatic thyroid tumors. On the study more broadly: Repertoire comparisons spanned blood and tumor or nodule tissue from malignant and benign thyroid patients. Study results and limitations: In blood and tumor, TCR beta diversity was reportedly significantly higher in malignant thyroid tumors than in benign nodules.

Methods used by the authors: CDR3 was compared across clinicopathological groups, and the resulting differences were used to build a distant-metastasis classifier for papillary thyroid cancer. TCRdb reanalyzed the PCR reads with MiXCR. TCRdb's processing, not the authors', yielded these V and J calls. The sample has more than 25,000 clones; approximately 7.4% are singletons. The germline V gene encodes CDR1 DFQATT and CDR2 SNEGSKA (reference sequence). The junction had 4 bases not matched to a gene; V was cut back by 5 bases and J by 3 bases. The CDR3 has 12 amino acids. Patients had received no treatment of any kind before thyroid surgery. This clone was recorded at least ten times. Its cognate antigen is unknown.

Sequencing was performed on blood. This clonotype was sampled from a female donor with papillary thyroid cancer or a benign thyroid nodule (not recorded which). Some clones in this sample may be carry-over from other donors' samples. The chain uses TRBV20-1 and TRBJ2-7; 7 bases line up with TRBD1. The CDR3 nucleotides read TGCAGTGCTTGGACAGGTGTCTACGAGCAGTACTTC. Translating gives CSAWTGVYEQYF.